The next 6 T cell receptor beta chains were all read from a single sample in a study of T cell repertoires in cytomegalovirus infection. Antigens of these TCRs are unknown. Via MiXCR, TCRdb re-called the reads, giving one row per CDR3 protein. The table lists under 95,000 distinct CDR3 sequences, approximately 43% of them singletons. The sample was CD8+ T cells from cultured PBMCs, taken from culture after CMV antigen stimulation. The source is a human donor in good health (CMV status not recorded). Some clones in this sample may be carry-over from other donors' samples.

This clonotype was recorded a few times. This chain joins TRBV11-1 and TRBJ1-2; D not resolved. Trimming removed 3 bases from V and 5 bases from J, with 13 bases in between. The germline CDR1 and CDR2 sequences are SGHAT and FQDESV (reference sequence). This CDR3 is built from 14 residues. CDR3 coding DNA: TGTGCCAGCAGCTTGGCAGCTTCTGGGTATGGCTACACCTTC. Protein: CASSLAASGYGYTF.

This clonotype has just a few counts. The chain combines TRBV7-2 with TRBJ2-7; TRBD2 matches 10 bases. The V gene end was trimmed by 5 bases and the J gene end by 1 base; junction bases not matched to a gene: 14. The CDR3 extends over 18 amino acids. CDR1 is SGHTA and CDR2 is FQGNSA in the germline V gene. The CDR3 protein is CASSVSGLAGGRSYEQYF. The CDR3 nucleotides are TGTGCCAGCAGCGTTAGCGGGTTAGCGGGGGGTCGTTCCTACGAGCAGTACTTC. Based on the CDR3 plus reference TRBV7-2 and TRBJ2-7, the full variable domain is GAGVSQSPSNKVTEKGKDVELRCDPISGHTALYWYRQSLGQGLEFLIYFQGNSAPDKSGLPSDRFSAERTGGSVSTLTIQRTQQEDSAVYLCASSVSGLAGGRSYEQYFGPGTRLTVT.

This chain connects TRBV7-2 to TRBJ2-7; D may be TRBD1 (5 bases). V lost 4 bases to trimming and J lost 1 base, with 14 bases between them. Germline V gene sequence: CDR1 SGHTA, CDR2 FQGNSA. The length of the CDR3 is 15 residues. DNA for the CDR3: TGTGCCAGCAGCTCTAGTAGGGGAAGTTCCTACGAGCAGTACTTC. This gives the protein CASSSSRGSSYEQYF.

The chain has TRBV7-8 and TRBJ1-2; 7 nucleotides line up with TRBD1. The J segment lost 6 bases and the V segment lost 5 bases, leaving 6 bases of the junction unmatched. CDR1 and CDR2 from the germline V gene are SGHVS and FQNEAQ. The CDR3 is 13 residues long. The CDR3 loop reads CASSPITGDGYTF. DNA for the CDR3: TGTGCCAGCAGCCCAATCACAGGGGATGGCTACACCTTC.

The chain combines TRBV9 with TRBJ2-5, with D possibly TRBD2 on 6 matching bases. The CDR3 spans 17 residues. Trimming cost V 3 bases and J 0 bases, with 18 bases left between them. CDR1 is SGDLS and CDR2 is YYNGEE in the germline V gene. CDR3 loop: CASSAPTIRDYQETQYF. Written as DNA, the CDR3 is TGTGCCAGCAGCGCACCTACCATCCGGGACTACCAAGAGACCCAGTACTTC. The variable domain in full, with the rest retrieved from reference TRBV9 and TRBJ2-5, is DSGVTQTPKHLITATGQRVTLRCSPRSGDLSVYWYQQSLDQGLQFLIQYYNGEERAKGNILERFSAQQFPDLHSELNLSSLELGDSALYFCASSAPTIRDYQETQYFGPGTRLLVL.

The V and J genes are TRBV28 and TRBJ2-3; 14 bases match TRBD2. The CDR3 has 20 amino acids. The trim removed 5 bases at V and 0 bases at J, leaving 13 bases unmatched. Germline V gene lookup returns CDR1 MDHEN and CDR2 SYDVKM. CDR3 protein: CASSVGGLAGVLSSTDTQYF. For the CDR3, the DNA is TGTGCCAGCAGTGTAGGGGGACTAGCGGGAGTGCTATCGAGCACAGATACGCAGTATTTT.